This T cell receptor beta chain was retrieved from a study of T cells after yellow fever vaccination. This CDR3 comprises 19 residues. Losses at the gene ends were 0 bases for V and 2 bases for J; bases not matched to a gene: 19. Germline assignment: CDR1 SQVTM and CDR2 ANQGSEA. TCRdb called the 5' RACE reads again in MiXCR, with one record for every CDR3 protein. The table shows over 250,000 distinct CDR3 sequences, with 4.1% occurring only once. This clonotype was observed a handful of times. The chain links TRBV29-1 to TRBJ2-7, with TRBD1 matching over 7 bases. This sequence originates from a man between 18 and 35 years old who received the YFV17D yellow fever vaccine. The sample consisted of PBMCs, taken 5 days after the yellow fever booster vaccination. The CDR3: CSVEDLGTALLVRTYEQYF. In DNA, the CDR3 is TGCAGCGTTGAAGATCTAGGGACAGCTCTCCTTGTGCGAACCTACGAGCAGTACTTC.